This T cell receptor (beta chain) appears in the sequencing data of a study of blood T cells in healthy people across ages. This clonotype was counted between two and nine times. A sample-barcoded 5' primer and a J-beta primer mix were used in a second PCR of roughly 7 to 11 cycles. MiXCR, run by TCRdb on the 5' RACE reads, gives a single entry per CDR3 protein. The table lists around 1,900,000 distinct CDR3 sequences, 30% to 40% of them singletons. V dropped 2 bases and J dropped 6 bases, with 7 bases sitting between them. Germline loops: CDR1 SGHTA, CDR2 FQGNSA. The CDR3 has 12 residues. The chain joins TRBV7-2 to TRBJ1-1; D ambiguous. Sequenced: blood. The origin of this receptor is a human donor in good health. CDR3 DNA sequence: TGTGCCAGCAGCTTAATTGCCGCTGAAGCTTTCTTT. Translating it yields CASSLIAAEAFF.